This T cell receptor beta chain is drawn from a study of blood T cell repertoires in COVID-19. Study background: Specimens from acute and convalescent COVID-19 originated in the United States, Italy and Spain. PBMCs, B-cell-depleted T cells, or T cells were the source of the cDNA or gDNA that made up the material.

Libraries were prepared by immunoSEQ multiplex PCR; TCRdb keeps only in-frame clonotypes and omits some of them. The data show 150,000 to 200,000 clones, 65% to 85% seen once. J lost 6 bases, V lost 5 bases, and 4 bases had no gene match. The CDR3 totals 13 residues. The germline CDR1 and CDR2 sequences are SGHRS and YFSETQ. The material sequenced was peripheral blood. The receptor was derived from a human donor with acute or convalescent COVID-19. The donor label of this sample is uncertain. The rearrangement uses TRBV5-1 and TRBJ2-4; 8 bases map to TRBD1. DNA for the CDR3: TGCGCCAGCAGGGACAGGGAGATAAACATTCAGTACTTC. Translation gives CASRDREINIQYF.